This T cell receptor (beta chain) was retrieved from a study of blood T cell repertoires in COVID-19. Overall study: Acute and convalescent COVID-19 samples came from the United States, Italy and Spain. Nucleic acid was either cDNA or gDNA, and it came from T cells, B-cell-depleted T cells, or PBMCs.

Profiling relied on immunoSEQ multiplex PCR, and the TCRdb table lists in-frame clones only, not all of them. Among about 130,000 clones listed, about 82% were seen once. The source of this sequence is a human donor in a cohort sampled during active COVID-19. The sequenced material came from peripheral blood.

In nucleotides, the CDR3 is TGTGCCAGCAGTCCCCGGGAGGGTGGCGAGCAGTTCTTC. It translates to CASSPREGGEQFF. The chain carries TRBV12-3 or TRBV12-4 and TRBJ2-1; 8 bases are shared with TRBD2. The CDR3 spans 13 residues. The trim removed 5 bases at V and 10 bases at J, leaving 7 bases unmatched.